This entry features one TCR beta chain sequence. The source of the sample is a study of blood T cell repertoires in COVID-19. The CDR3 is 12 amino acids. V lost 6 bases and J lost 8, with 16 bases in between. Germline lookup yields CDR1 SQVTM and CDR2 ANQGSEA. Assay used: immunoSEQ multiplex PCR; TCRdb lists only in-frame clones, some missing. Among roughly 300,000 clones listed, 87% were seen once. The source is a woman in her 30s who had recovered from COVID-19. The chain employs TRBV29-1 and TRBJ1-2, with a tentative D call TRBD1 (6 bases). The material sequenced was PBMCs or T cells enriched from blood (not recorded which). CDR3 region: CSVGAQGQGYTF. The CDR3 DNA reads TGCAGCGTGGGTGCACAGGGACAAGGCTACACCTTC.